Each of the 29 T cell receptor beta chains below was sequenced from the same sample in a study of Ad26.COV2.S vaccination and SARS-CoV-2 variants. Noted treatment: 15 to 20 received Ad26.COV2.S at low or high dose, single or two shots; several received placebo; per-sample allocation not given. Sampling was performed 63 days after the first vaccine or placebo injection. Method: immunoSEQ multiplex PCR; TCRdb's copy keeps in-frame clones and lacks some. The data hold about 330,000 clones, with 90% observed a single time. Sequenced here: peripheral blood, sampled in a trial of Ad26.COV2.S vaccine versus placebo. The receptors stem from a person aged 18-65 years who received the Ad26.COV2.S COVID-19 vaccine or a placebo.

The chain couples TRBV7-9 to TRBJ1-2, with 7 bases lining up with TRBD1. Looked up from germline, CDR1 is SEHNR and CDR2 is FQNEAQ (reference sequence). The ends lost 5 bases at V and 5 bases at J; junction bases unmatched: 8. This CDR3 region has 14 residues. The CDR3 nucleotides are TGTGCCAGCAGCCTAGGGGGCGCGGGGTATGGCTACACCTTC. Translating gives CASSLGGAGYGYTF.

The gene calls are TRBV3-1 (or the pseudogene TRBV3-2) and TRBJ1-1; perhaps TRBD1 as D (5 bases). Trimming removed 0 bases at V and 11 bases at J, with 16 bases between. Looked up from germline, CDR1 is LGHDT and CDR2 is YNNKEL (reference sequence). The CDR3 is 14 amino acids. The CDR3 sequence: CASSQDLQGGGAFF. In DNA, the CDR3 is TGTGCCAGCAGCCAAGATTTGCAGGGCGGGGGGGCTTTCTTT.

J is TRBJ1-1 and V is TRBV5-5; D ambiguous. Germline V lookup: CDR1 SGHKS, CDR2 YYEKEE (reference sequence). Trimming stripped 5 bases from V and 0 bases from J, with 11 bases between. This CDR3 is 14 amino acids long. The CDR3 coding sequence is TGTGCCAGCAGTCAACAACGCTTGAACACTGAAGCTTTCTTT. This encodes CASSQQRLNTEAFF.

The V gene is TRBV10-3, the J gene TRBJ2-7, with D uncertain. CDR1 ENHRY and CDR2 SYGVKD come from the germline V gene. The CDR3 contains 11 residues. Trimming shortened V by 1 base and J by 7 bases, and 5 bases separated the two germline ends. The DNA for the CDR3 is TGTGCCATCAGTGAGTTCGGGGAGCAGTACGTC. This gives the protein CAISEFGEQYV.

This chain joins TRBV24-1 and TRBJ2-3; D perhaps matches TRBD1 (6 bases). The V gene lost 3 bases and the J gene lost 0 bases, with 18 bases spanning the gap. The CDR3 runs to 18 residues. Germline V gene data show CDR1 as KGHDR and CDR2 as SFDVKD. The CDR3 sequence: CATSDPGRGRGSTDTQYF. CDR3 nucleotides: TGTGCCACCAGTGATCCCGGACGGGGCAGGGGCAGCACAGATACGCAGTATTTT.

CDR3 bases: TGTGCCAGCAGTGAAGCGCTTGTTAGCCTCCAAGAGACCCAGTACTTC. This encodes CASSEALVSLQETQYF. The rearrangement links TRBV2 to TRBJ2-5; D is uncertain. The germline CDR1 and CDR2 sequences are SNHLY and FYNNEI. Trimming pared 0 bases from V and 1 base from J, leaving 12 bases between. The CDR3 consists of 16 residues.

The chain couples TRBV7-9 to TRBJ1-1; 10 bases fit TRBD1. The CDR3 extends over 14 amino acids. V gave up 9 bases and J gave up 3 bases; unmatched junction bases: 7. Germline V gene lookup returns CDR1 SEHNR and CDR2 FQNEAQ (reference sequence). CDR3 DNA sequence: TGTGCCAGTGATACCGGGACAGGGGACACTGAAGCTTTCTTT. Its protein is CASDTGTGDTEAFF.

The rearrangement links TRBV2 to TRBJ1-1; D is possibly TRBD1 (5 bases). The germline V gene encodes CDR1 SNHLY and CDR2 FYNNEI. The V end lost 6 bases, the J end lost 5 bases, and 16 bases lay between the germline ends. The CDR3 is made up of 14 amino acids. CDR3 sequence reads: CASSGTGVNTEAFF. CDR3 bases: TGTGCCAGCAGCGGAACGGGGGTTAATACTGAAGCTTTCTTT.

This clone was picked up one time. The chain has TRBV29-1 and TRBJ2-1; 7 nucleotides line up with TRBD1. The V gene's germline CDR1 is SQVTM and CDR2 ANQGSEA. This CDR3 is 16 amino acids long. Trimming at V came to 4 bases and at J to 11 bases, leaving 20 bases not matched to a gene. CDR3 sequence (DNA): TGCAGCGTTGCTCTTGGGCCAGGGGGAGTAGGTAGTCAGCAGTTCTTC. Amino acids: CSVALGPGGVGSQQFF.

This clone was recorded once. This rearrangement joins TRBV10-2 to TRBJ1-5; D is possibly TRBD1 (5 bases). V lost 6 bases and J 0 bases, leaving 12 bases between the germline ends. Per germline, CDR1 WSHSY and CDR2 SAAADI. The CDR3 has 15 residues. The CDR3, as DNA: TGCGCCAGCAGAGAGGCAGGGAATAGCAATCAGCCCCAGCATTTT. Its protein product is CASREAGNSNQPQHF.

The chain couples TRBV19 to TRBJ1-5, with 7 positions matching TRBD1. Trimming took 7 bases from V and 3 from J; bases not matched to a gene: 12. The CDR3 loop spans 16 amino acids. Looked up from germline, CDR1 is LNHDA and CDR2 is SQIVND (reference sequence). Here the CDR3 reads CASKGAERTNNQPQHF. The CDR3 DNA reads TGTGCCAGTAAGGGGGCGGAACGGACCAACAATCAGCCCCAGCATTTT.

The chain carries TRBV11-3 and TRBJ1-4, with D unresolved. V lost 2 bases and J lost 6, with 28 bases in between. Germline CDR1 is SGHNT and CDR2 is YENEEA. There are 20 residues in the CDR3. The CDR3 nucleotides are TGTGCCAGCAGCTTATACTACGAGCCTGGAGGAAGCGTCCGTTATGAAAAACTGTTTTTT. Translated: CASSLYYEPGGSVRYEKLFF.

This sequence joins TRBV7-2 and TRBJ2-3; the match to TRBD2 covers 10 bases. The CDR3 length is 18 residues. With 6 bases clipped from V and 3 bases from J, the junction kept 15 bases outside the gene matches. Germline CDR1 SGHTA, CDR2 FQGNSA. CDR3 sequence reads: CASSLQPRTSGKTDTQYF. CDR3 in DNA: TGTGCCAGCAGTCTTCAACCCCGAACTAGCGGGAAGACAGATACGCAGTATTTT.

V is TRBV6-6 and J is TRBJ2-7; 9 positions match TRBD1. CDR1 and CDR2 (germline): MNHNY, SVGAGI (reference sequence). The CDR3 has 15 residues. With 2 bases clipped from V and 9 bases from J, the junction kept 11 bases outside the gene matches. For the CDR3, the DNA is TGTGCCAGCAGTTACCCGGCCGGGACAGGGAATGTGCAGTACTTC. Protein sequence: CASSYPAGTGNVQYF.

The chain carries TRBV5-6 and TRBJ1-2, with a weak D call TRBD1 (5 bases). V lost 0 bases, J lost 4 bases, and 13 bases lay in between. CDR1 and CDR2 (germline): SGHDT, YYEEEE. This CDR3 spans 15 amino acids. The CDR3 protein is CASSLVGGGGYGYTF. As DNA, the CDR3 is TGTGCCAGCAGCTTGGTTGGGGGAGGTGGCTATGGCTACACCTTC.

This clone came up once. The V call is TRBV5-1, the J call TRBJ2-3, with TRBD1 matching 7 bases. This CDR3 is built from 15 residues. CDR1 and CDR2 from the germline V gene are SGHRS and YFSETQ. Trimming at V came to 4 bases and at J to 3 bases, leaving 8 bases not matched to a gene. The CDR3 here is CASSAPGQRTDTQYF. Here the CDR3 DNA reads TGCGCCAGCAGCGCGCCGGGACAGAGAACAGATACGCAGTATTTT. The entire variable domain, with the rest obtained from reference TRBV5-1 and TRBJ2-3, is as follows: KAGVTQTPRYLIKTRGQQVTLSCSPISGHRSVSWYQQTPGQGLQFLFEYFSETQRNKGNFPGRFSGRQFSNSRSEMNVSTLELGDSALYLCASSAPGQRTDTQYFGPGTRLTVL.

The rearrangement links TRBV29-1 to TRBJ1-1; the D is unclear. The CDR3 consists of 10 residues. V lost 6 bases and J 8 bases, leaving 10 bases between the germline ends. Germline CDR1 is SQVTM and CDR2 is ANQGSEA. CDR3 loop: CSVYGNEAFF. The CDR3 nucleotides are TGCAGCGTGTACGGCAACGAAGCTTTCTTT.

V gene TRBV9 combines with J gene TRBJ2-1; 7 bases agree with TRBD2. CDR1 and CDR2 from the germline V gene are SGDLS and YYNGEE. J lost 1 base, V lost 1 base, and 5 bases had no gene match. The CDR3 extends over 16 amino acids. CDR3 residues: CASSVLDGRSYNEQFF. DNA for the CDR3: TGTGCCAGCAGCGTACTTGACGGGAGGTCCTACAATGAGCAGTTCTTC.

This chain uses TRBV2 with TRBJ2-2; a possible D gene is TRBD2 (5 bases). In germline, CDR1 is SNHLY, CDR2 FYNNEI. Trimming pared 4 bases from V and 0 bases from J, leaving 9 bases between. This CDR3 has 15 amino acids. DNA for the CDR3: TGTGCCAGCAGTGTTCAAGCGGCGAACACCGGGGAGCTGTTTTTT. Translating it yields CASSVQAANTGELFF.

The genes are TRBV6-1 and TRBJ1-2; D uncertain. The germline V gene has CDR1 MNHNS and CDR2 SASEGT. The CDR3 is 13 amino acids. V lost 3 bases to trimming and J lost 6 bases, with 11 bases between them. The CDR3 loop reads CASSDHRSDGYTF. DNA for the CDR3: TGTGCCAGCAGTGATCATAGGAGTGATGGCTACACCTTC.

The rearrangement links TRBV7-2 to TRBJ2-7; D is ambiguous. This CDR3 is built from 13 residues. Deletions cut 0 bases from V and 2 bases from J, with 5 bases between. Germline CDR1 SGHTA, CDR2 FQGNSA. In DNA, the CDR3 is TGTGCCAGCAGCTTAGCGCGAGCCTACGAGCAGTACGTC. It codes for CASSLARAYEQYV.

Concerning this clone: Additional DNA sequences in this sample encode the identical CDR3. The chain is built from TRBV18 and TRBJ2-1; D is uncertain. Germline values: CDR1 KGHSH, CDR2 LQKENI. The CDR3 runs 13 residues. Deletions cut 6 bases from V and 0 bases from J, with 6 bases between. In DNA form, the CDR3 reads TGTGCCAGCTCCCTCGACTCCTACAATGAGCAGTTCTTC. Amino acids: CASSLDSYNEQFF.

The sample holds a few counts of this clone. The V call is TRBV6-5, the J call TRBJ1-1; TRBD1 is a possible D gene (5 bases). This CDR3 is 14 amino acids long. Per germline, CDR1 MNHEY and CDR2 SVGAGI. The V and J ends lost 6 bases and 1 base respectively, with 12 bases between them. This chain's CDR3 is CASRTRQQNTEAFF. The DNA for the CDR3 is TGTGCCAGCAGAACACGACAGCAGAACACTGAAGCTTTCTTT.

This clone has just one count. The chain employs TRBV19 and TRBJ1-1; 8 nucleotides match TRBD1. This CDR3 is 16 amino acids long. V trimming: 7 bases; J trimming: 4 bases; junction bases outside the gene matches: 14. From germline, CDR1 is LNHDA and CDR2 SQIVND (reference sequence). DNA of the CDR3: TGTGCCAGTACTTCCCAGGGGGCGGGGGTGACCACTGAAGCTTTCTTT. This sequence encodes CASTSQGAGVTTEAFF.

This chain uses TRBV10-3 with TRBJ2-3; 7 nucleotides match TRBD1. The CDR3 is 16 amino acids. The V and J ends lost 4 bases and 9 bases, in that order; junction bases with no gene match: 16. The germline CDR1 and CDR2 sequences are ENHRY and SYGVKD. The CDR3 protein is CAISVQDRVGTLTQYF. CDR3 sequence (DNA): TGTGCCATCAGTGTCCAAGACAGGGTTGGTACTTTAACGCAGTATTTT.

DNA of the CDR3: TGTGCCAGCAGCCCGGCGATTGGTGCGCAGTATTTT. This codes for CASSPAIGAQYF. The chain links TRBV7-7 to TRBJ2-3, with no clear D. V was shortened by 5 bases and J by 10 bases, with 13 bases between the two germline ends. The CDR3 contains 12 residues. CDR1 is SSHAT and CDR2 is FNYEAQ in the germline V gene (reference sequence). Full variable domain (missing parts from reference TRBV7-7 and TRBJ2-3): GAGVSQSPRYKVTKRGQDVTLRCDPISSHATLYWYQQALGQGPEFLTYFNYEAQPDKSGLPSDRFSAERPEGSISTLTIQRTEQRDSAMYRCASSPAIGAQYFGPGTRLTVL.

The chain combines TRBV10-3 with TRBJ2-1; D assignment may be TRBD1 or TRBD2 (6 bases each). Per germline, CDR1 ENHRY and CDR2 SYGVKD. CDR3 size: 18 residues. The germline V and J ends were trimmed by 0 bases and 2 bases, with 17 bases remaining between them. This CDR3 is CAISESMGGVATYNEQFF. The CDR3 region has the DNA TGTGCCATCAGTGAGTCGATGGGGGGCGTCGCTACCTACAATGAGCAGTTCTTC.

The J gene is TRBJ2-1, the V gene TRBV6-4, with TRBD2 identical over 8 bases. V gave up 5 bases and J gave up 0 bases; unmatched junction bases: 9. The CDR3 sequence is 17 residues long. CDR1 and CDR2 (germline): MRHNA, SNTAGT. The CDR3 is CASSPLTSGSSYNEQFF. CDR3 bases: TGTGCCAGCAGTCCCCTTACTAGCGGCAGCTCCTACAATGAGCAGTTCTTC.

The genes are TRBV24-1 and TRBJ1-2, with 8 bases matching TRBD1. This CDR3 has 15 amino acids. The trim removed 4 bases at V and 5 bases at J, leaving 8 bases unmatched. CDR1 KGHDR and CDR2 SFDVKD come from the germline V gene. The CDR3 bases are TGTGCCACCAGTGACTGGACAGGGAAACTTTATGGCTACACCTTC. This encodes CATSDWTGKLYGYTF.